This TCR beta chain was obtained from a study of cytomegalovirus exposure and HLA in healthy donors. This clone was observed once. Healthy bone marrow donors made up the donors. The PCR used 60 Vbeta and 13 Jbeta primers. Sequencing used immunoSEQ multiplex PCR; TCRdb keeps in-frame clones, though not all of them. The sample has around 150,000 clones, 79% seen once. Germline V gene lookup returns CDR1 SGHRS and CDR2 YFSETQ. The CDR3 totals 16 residues. Trimming cost V 4 bases and J 3 bases; bases outside gene matches: 10. This clonotype was obtained from a man aged 50 to 60 in good health and CMV-seropositive. The sequencing sample was made of PBMCs. This chain links TRBV5-1 with TRBJ1-2; 9 nucleotides line up with TRBD1. In DNA form, the CDR3 reads TGCGCCAGCAGCCCCGGGACAGGGAGCCCGGACTATGGCTACACCTTC. Its translation: CASSPGTGSPDYGYTF.